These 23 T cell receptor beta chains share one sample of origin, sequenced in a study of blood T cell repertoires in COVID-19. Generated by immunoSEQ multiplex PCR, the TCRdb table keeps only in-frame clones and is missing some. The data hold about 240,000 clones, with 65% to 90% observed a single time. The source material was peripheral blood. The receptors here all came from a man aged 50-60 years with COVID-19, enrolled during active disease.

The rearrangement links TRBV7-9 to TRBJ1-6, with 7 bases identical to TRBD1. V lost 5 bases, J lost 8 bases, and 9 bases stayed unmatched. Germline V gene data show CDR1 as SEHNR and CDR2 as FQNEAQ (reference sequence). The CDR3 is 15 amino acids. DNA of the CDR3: TGTGCCAGCAGCCCCAGACAGGGTTTTGATTCACCCCTCCACTTT. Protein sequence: CASSPRQGFDSPLHF.

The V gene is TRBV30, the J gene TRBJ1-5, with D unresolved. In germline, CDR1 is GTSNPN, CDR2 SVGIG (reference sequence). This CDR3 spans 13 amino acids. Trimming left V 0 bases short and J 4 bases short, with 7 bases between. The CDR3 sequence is CAWSVRDNQPQHF. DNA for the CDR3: TGTGCCTGGAGTGTACGCGATAATCAGCCCCAGCATTTT. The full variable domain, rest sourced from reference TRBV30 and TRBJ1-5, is SQTIHQWPATLVQPVGSPLSLECTVEGTSNPNLYWYRQAAGRGLQLLFYSVGIGQISSEVPQNLSASRPQDRQFILSSKKLLLSDSGFYLCAWSVRDNQPQHFGDGTRLSIL.

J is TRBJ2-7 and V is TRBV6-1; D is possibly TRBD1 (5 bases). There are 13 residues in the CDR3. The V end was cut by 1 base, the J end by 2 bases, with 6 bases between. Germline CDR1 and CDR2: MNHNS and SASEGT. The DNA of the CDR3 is TGTGCCAGCAGTGAAGAGGGGCCCTACGAGCAGTACTTC. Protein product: CASSEEGPYEQYF.

CDR3 DNA: TGTGCCAGCAACCGGGACAGACCCACAGATACGCAGTATTTT. It translates to CASNRDRPTDTQYF. The chain combines TRBV6-5 with TRBJ2-3, with 7 bases fitting TRBD1. The V and J ends lost 7 bases and 2 bases, in that order; junction bases with no gene match: 6. The CDR3 contains 14 residues. CDR1 MNHEY and CDR2 SVGAGI come from the germline V gene.

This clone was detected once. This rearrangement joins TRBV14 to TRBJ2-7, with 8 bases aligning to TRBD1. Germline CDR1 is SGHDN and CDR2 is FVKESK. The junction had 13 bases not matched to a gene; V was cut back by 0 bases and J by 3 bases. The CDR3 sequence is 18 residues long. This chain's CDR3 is CASSQDYMSRDRLYEQYF. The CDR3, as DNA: TGTGCCAGCAGCCAAGATTATATGAGCAGGGACAGGCTCTACGAGCAGTACTTC.

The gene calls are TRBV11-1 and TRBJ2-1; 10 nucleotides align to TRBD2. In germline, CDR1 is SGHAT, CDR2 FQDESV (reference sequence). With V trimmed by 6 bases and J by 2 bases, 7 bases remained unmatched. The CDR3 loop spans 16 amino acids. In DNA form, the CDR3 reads TGTGCCAGCAGTCCACAGCGGGGGGGCCCCTACAATGAGCAGTTCTTC. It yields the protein CASSPQRGGPYNEQFF.

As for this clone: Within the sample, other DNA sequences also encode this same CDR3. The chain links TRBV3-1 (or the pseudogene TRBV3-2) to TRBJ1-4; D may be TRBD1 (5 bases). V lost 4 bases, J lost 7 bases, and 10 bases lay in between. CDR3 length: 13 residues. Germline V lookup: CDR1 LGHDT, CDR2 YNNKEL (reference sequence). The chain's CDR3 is CASSLQGFEKLFF. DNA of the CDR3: TGTGCCAGCAGCCTTCAGGGTTTTGAAAAACTGTTTTTT.

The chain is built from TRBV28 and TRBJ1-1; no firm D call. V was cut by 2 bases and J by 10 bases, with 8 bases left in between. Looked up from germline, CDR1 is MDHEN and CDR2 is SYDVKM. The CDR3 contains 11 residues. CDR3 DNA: TGTGCCAGCAGTTTAGAGCGTGCAGCTTTCTTT. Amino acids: CASSLERAAFF.

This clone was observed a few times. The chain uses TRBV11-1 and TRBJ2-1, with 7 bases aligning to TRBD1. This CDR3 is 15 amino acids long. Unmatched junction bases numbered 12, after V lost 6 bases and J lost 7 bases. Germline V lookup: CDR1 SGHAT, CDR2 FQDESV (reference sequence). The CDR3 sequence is CASSRVRGGWNEQFF. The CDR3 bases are TGTGCCAGCAGTCGCGTACGAGGGGGCTGGAATGAGCAGTTCTTC.

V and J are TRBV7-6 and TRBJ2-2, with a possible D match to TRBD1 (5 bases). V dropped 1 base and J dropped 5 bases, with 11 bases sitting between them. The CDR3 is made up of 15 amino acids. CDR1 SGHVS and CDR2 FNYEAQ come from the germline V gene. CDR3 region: CASSLGAGKTGELFF. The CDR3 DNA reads TGTGCCAGCAGCTTAGGGGCAGGGAAAACCGGGGAGCTGTTTTTT.

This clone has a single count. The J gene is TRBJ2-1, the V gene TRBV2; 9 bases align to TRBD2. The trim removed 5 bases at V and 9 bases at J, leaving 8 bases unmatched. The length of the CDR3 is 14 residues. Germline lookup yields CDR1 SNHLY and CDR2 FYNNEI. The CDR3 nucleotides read TGTGCCAGCAGTATCTTAGCGGGGGAGAGTGAGCAGTTCTTC. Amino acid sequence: CASSILAGESEQFF.

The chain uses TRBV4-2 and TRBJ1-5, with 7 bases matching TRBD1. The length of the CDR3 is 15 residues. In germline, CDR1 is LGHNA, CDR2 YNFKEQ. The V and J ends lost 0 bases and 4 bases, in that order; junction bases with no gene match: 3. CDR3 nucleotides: TGTGCCAGCAGCCAAGATCCGACAGGGAATCAGCCCCAGCATTTT. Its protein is CASSQDPTGNQPQHF.

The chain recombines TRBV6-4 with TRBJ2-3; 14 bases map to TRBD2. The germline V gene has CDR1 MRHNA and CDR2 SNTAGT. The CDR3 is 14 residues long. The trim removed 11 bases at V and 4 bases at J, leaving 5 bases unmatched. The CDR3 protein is CAGLAGGGADTQYF. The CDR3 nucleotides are TGTGCCGGACTAGCGGGGGGAGGGGCAGATACGCAGTATTTT.

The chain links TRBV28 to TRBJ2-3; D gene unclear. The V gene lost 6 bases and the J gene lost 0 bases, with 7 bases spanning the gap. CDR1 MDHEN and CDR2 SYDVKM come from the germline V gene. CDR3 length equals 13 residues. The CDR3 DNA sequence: TGTGCCAGCAGGCAGGTCAGCACAGATACGCAGTATTTT. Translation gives CASRQVSTDTQYF. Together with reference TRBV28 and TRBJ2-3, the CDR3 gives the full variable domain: DVKVTQSSRYLVKRTGEKVFLECVQDMDHENMFWYRQDPGLGLRLIYFSYDVKMKEKGDIPEGYSVSREKKERFSLILESASTNQTSMYLCASRQVSTDTQYFGPGTRLTVL.

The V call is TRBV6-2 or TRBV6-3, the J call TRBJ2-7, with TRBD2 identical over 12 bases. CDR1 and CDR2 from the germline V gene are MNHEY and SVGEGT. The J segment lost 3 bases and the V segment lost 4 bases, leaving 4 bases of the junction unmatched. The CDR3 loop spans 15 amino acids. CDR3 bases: TGTGCCAGCAGTTCTCTACTAGCGGGGGGCTACGAGCAGTACTTC. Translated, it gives CASSSLLAGGYEQYF.

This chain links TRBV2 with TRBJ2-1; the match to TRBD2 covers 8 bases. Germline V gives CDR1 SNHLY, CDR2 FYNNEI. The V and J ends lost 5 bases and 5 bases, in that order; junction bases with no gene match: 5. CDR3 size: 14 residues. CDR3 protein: CASSRRGENNEQFF. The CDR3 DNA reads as TGTGCCAGCAGTCGGCGGGGGGAAAACAATGAGCAGTTCTTC.

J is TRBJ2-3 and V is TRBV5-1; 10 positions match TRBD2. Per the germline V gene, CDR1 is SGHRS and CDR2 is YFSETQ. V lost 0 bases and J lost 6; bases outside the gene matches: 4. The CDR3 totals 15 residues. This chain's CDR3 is CASSLGGLARDTQYF. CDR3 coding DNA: TGCGCCAGCAGCTTGGGGGGACTAGCGAGGGATACGCAGTATTTT. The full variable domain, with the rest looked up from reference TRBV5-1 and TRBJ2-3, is KAGVTQTPRYLIKTRGQQVTLSCSPISGHRSVSWYQQTPGQGLQFLFEYFSETQRNKGNFPGRFSGRQFSNSRSEMNVSTLELGDSALYLCASSLGGLARDTQYFGPGTRLTVL.

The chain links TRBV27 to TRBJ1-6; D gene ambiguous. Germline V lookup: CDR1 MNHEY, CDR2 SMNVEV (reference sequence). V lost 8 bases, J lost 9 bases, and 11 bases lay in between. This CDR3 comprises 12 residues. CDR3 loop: CASGRAGSPLHF. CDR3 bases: TGTGCCAGCGGTAGGGCGGGTTCACCCCTCCACTTT.

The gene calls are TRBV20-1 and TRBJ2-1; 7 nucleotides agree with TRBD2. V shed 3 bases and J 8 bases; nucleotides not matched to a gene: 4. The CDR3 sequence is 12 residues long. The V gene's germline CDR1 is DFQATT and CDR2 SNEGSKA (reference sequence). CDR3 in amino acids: CSASSGRDEQFF. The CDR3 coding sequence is TGCAGTGCTAGTTCAGGGAGGGATGAGCAGTTCTTC.

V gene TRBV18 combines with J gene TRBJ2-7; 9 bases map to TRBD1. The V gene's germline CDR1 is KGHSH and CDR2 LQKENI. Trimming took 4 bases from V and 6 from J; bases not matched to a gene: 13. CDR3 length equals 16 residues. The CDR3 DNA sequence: TGTGCCAGCTCACAGAATCTACAGGGGGCGCGGGGCGAGCAGTACTTC. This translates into CASSQNLQGARGEQYF.

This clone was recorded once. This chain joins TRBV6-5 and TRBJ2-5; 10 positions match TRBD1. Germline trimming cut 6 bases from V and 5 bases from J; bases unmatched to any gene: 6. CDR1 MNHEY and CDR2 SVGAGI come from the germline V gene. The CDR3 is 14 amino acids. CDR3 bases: TGTGCCAGCAGGAGGCCGGGACAGGGGGAGACCCAGTACTTC. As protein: CASRRPGQGETQYF.

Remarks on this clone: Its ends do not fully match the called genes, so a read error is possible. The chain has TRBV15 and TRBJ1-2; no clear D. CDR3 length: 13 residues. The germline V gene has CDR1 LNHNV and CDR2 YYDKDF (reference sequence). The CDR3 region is CATSREPKYGYTF. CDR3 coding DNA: TGTGCCACCAGCAGAGAGCCTAAGTATGGCTACACCTTC.

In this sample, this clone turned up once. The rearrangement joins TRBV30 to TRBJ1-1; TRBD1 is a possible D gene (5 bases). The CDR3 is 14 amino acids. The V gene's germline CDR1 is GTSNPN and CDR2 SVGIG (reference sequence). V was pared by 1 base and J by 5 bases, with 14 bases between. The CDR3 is CAWSAGGRGTEAFF. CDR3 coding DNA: TGTGCCTGGAGTGCGGGAGGGAGGGGAACTGAAGCTTTCTTT. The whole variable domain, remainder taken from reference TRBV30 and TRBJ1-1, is SQTIHQWPATLVQPVGSPLSLECTVEGTSNPNLYWYRQAAGRGLQLLFYSVGIGQISSEVPQNLSASRPQDRQFILSSKKLLLSDSGFYLCAWSAGGRGTEAFFGQGTRLTVV.